This T cell receptor (beta chain) was retrieved from a study of response to subunit inactivated influenza vaccine. Overall study results and limits: A suggestion made by the authors is that each seasonal influenza vaccination recruits few new T cells.

TCRdb called the RT-PCR reads again in MiXCR, with one record for every CDR3 protein. The data hold about 520,000 distinct CDR3 sequences, with roughly 25% observed a single time. The length of the CDR3 is 15 residues. Germline CDR1 reads SGHRS; CDR2 reads YFSETQ. The V and J ends lost 0 bases and 6 bases respectively, with 13 bases between them. Turning to this clonotype: Its antigen is as yet unknown.

The sample consisted of CD4+ T cells sorted from PBMCs, taken 5 to 6 days after vaccination. This sequence was found in a man in his fifties or sixties who received an inactivated influenza vaccine. The chain has TRBV5-1 and TRBJ1-5; possible D gene TRBD1, 5 bases. CDR3 region: CASSLGAGGTQPQHF. The CDR3 nucleotides read TGCGCCAGCAGCTTGGGGGCCGGGGGGACTCAGCCCCAGCATTTT.